These 12 T cell receptor beta chains came from one sample sequenced in a study of T cells in Graves' hyperthyroidism and ophthalmopathy. What was amplified from RNA transcripts were TCR beta CDR3 regions. HTBI primers were used for first-round RT-PCR of the TCR CDR3. From the multiplex PCR reads, TCRdb called clonotypes with MiXCR, one entry per CDR3 protein. Of hundreds of thousands of distinct CDR3 sequences listed, approximately 13% were seen once; the top ten hold under 30%. Specimen: blood. These receptors were obtained from a woman aged 25 to 39 with Graves' hyperthyroidism.

The V and J genes are TRBV19 and TRBJ2-3; D remains unclear. V shed 3 bases and J shed 0 bases, with 4 bases lying between them. The V gene's germline CDR1 is LNHDA and CDR2 SQIVND (reference sequence). This CDR3 comprises 13 residues. The CDR3, as DNA: TGTGCCAGTAGTATGTACAGCACAGATACGCAGTATTTT. This encodes CASSMYSTDTQYF.

This clonotype was found a few times. The J gene is TRBJ2-2, the V gene TRBV4-2; 8 bases agree with TRBD2. The CDR3 spans 16 residues. The J segment lost 2 bases and the V segment lost 1 base, leaving 3 bases of the junction unmatched. Per germline, CDR1 LGHNA and CDR2 YNFKEQ. CDR3 DNA: TGTGCCAGCAGCCAAGCGGGAGGGAGTAACACCGGGGAGCTGTTTTTT. This gives the protein CASSQAGGSNTGELFF.

This clonotype has at least ten counts. The rearrangement links TRBV7-2 to TRBJ1-5; D gene unclear. CDR1 and CDR2 (germline): SGHTA, FQGNSA. V was pared by 2 bases and J by 3 bases, with 11 bases between. The CDR3 is made up of 15 amino acids. CDR3 sequence reads: CASSLQRGNNQPQHF. The CDR3 bases are TGTGCCAGCAGCTTACAGCGGGGTAACAATCAGCCCCAGCATTTT.

This sequence joins TRBV5-1 and TRBJ2-2, with TRBD1 matching over 11 bases. J lost 4 bases, V lost 0 bases, and 2 bases had no gene match. This CDR3 spans 16 amino acids. Germline V lookup: CDR1 SGHRS, CDR2 YFSETQ. The CDR3 DNA is TGCGCCAGCAGCTTGGCCGGGACAGGGGGCACCGGGGAGCTGTTTTTT. Its protein product is CASSLAGTGGTGELFF.

About this clonotype itself: In this CDR3 the conserved last residue, phenylalanine or tryptophan, is missing, so a read error is likely. This chain joins TRBV6-2 or TRBV6-3 and TRBJ1-1; possible D gene TRBD1, 6 bases. CDR1 MNHEY and CDR2 SVGEGT come from the germline V gene. CDR3 length: 14 amino acids. V lost 2 bases and J lost 4, with 11 bases in between. CDR3 loop: CASSYREGGTEAFL. The DNA for the CDR3 is TGTGCCAGCAGTTACCGGGAAGGGGGCACTGAAGCTTTCCTT.

The rearrangement uses TRBV18 and TRBJ2-7, with a weak D call TRBD1 (5 bases). The V end was cut by 0 bases, the J end by 5 bases, with 14 bases between. Germline assignment: CDR1 KGHSH and CDR2 LQKENI. This CDR3 has 15 amino acids. Written as DNA, the CDR3 is TGTGCCAGCTCACCACCATCCAGGGCGTCCGACGAGCAGTACTTC. This gives the protein CASSPPSRASDEQYF.

At least ten counts were recorded for this clonotype. V gene TRBV6-5 combines with J gene TRBJ2-6; D unresolved. Germline CDR1 reads MNHEY; CDR2 reads SVGAGI. The length of the CDR3 is 15 residues. Trimming pared 2 bases from V and 8 bases from J, leaving 13 bases between. The CDR3 DNA is TGTGCCAGCAGTTACATTCAAGGCGACCCCAACGTCCTGACTTTC. Its translation is CASSYIQGDPNVLTF.

As to this clonotype: This clone may be a read error of a much larger clone one base away. The J gene is TRBJ1-1, the V gene TRBV12-3 or TRBV12-4, with 8 bases aligning to TRBD1. CDR3 length: 13 residues. CDR3 nucleotide sequence: TGTGCCAGCTCAGGGGGCAGGAACACTGAAACTTTCTTT. This codes for CASSGGRNTETFF.

Many counts were recorded for this clonotype. The chain employs TRBV28 and TRBJ2-3; TRBD1 might be the D (6 bases). Germline V gives CDR1 MDHEN, CDR2 SYDVKM. V was trimmed by 9 bases and J by 2 bases, leaving 24 bases between them. The CDR3 consists of 17 residues. The CDR3 DNA reads as TGTGCCAGTACTTCCCCCAGATGGACAGAGGACACAGATACGCAGTATTTT. Its translation is CASTSPRWTEDTDTQYF.

This CDR3 reads CASSPTDRGDEQYF. The DNA for the CDR3 is TGTGCCAGTAGTCCGACGGACAGGGGCGACGAGCAGTACTTC. The chain couples TRBV19 to TRBJ2-7; 9 positions agree with TRBD1. The trim removed 5 bases at V and 5 bases at J, leaving 7 bases unmatched. Germline V gene sequence: CDR1 LNHDA, CDR2 SQIVND (reference sequence). CDR3 length equals 14 residues.

A few counts support this clonotype. The rearrangement uses TRBV28 and TRBJ2-1; unclear D gene. The V end lost 3 bases, the J end lost 5 bases, and 11 bases lay between the germline ends. This CDR3 has 14 residues. The germline V gene has CDR1 MDHEN and CDR2 SYDVKM. CDR3 bases: TGTGCCAGCAGTTTCGGCAGTTCGGACAATGAGCAGTTCTTC. It encodes CASSFGSSDNEQFF.

A few counts support this clonotype. The V call is TRBV30, the J call TRBJ1-1, with D possibly being TRBD1 (6 bases). The CDR3 has 12 amino acids. CDR1 GTSNPN and CDR2 SVGIG come from the germline V gene (reference sequence). Trimming shortened V by 1 base and J by 11 bases, and 14 bases separated the two germline ends. The CDR3 sequence is CAWSDWGRDAFF. DNA of the CDR3: TGTGCCTGGAGTGATTGGGGGCGCGATGCTTTCTTT.